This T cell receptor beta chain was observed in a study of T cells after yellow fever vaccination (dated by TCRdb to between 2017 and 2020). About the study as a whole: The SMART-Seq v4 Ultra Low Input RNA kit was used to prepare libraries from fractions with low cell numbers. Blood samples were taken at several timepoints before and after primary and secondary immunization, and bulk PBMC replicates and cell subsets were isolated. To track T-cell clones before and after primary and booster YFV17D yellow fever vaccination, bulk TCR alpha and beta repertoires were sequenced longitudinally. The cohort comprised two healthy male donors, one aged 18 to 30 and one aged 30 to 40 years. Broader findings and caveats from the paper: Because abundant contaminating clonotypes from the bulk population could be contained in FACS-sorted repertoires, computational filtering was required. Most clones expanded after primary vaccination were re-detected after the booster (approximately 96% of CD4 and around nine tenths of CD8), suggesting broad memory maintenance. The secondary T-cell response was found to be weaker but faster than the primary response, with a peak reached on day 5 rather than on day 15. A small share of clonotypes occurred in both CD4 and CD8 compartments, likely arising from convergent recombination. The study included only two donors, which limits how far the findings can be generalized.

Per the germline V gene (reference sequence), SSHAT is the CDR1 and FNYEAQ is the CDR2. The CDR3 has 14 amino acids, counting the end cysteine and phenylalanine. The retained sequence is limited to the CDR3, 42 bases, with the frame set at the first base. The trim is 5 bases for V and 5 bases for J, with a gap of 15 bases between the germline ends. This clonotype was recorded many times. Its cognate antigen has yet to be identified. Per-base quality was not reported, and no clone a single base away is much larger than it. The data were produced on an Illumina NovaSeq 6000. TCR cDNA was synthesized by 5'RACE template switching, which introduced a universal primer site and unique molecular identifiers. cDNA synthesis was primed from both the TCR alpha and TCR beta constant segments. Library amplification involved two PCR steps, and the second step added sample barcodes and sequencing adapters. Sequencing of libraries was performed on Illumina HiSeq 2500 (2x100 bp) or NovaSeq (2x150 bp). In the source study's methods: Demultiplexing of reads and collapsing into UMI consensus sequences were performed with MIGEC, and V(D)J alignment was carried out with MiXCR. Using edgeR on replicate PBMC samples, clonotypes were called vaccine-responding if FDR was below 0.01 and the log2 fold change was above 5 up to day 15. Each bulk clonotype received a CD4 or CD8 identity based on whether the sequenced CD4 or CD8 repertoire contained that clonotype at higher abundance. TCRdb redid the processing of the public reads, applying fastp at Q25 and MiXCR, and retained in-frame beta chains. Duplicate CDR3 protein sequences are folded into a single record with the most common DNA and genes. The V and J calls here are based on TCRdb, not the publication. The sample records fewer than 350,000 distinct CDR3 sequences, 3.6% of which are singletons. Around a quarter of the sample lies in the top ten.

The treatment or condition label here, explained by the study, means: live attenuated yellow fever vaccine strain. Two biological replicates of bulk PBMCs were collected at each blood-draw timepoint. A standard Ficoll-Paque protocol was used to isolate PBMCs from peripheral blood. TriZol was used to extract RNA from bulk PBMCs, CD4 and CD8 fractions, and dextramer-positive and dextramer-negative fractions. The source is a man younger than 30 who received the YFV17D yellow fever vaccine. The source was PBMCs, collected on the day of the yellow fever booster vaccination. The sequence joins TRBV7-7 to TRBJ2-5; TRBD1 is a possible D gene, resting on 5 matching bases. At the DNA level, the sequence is TGTGCCAGCAGCCCATGGGGCCAGGGTGAGACCCAGTACTTC. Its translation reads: CASSPWGQGETQYF. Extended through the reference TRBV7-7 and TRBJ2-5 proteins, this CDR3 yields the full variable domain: GAGVSQSPRYKVTKRGQDVTLRCDPISSHATLYWYQQALGQGPEFLTYFNYEAQPDKSGLPSDRFSAERPEGSISTLTIQRTEQRDSAMYRCASSPWGQGETQYFGPGTRLLVL.